This TCR beta chain was obtained from a study of blood T cell repertoires in COVID-19. For the study at large: T cells, B-cell-depleted T cells, or PBMCs supplied cDNA or gDNA.

Original processing methods: Amplified reference gene primers provided the basis for estimating nucleated cell counts. Clones were read by immunoSEQ multiplex PCR, and TCRdb kept only the in-frame ones, dropping some. V and J calls and clone size come straight from that table; D and trimming were deduced from the DNA. The data contain over 200,000 clones, around four fifths of them singletons. The CDR3 contains 14 residues. V was shortened by 2 bases and J by 5 bases, with 9 bases between the two germline ends. Germline lookup yields CDR1 MNHNS and CDR2 SASEGT. V is TRBV6-1 and J is TRBJ1-4; D possibly corresponds to TRBD1 (5 bases). Sequencing was carried out using peripheral blood. This receptor was obtained from a middle-aged woman with active or convalescent COVID-19. The CDR3 loop is CASSEFGGNEKLFF. Here the CDR3 DNA reads TGTGCCAGCAGTGAATTCGGGGGAAATGAAAAACTGTTTTTT.